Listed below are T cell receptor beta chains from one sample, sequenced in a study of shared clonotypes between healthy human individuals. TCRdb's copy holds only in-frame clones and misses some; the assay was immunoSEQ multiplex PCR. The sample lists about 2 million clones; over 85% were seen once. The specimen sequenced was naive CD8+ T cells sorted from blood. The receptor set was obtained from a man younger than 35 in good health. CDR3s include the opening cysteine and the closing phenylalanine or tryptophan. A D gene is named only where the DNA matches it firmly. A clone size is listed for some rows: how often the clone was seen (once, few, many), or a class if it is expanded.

CDR3 DNA: TGCGCCAGCAGTGAGTCCGTAGGGGCTGGAAACACCATATATTTT; CDR3 protein: CASSESVGAGNTIYF; clone size: -; V gene: TRBV10-1; J gene: TRBJ1-3; D gene: -
CDR3 DNA: TGTGCCAGCAGTCCTAGCGGGAGTGTCCTCTACTACGAGCAGTACTTC; CDR3 protein: CASSPSGSVLYYEQYF; clone size: -; V gene: TRBV7-9; J gene: TRBJ2-7; D gene: TRBD2
CDR3 DNA: TGTGCCAGCAGTTATAATAGCGGGGAGCAGACCCAGTACTTC; CDR3 protein: CASSYNSGEQTQYF; clone size: -; V gene: TRBV6-5; J gene: TRBJ2-5; D gene: TRBD2
CDR3 DNA: TGCGCCAGCAGCGCGGGACTAGCGGCCTACAATGAGCAGTTCTTC; CDR3 protein: CASSAGLAAYNEQFF; clone size: -; V gene: TRBV5-1; J gene: TRBJ2-1; D gene: TRBD2
CDR3 DNA: TGTGCCAGTAGTATCCCACAGGGCTTGCGCCCAGATACGCAGTATTTT; CDR3 protein: CASSIPQGLRPDTQYF; clone size: -; V gene: TRBV19; J gene: TRBJ2-3; D gene: -
CDR3 DNA: TGTGCCAGCAGCTTAGAGTGGGCCTTGGACATTCAGTACTTC; CDR3 protein: CASSLEWALDIQYF; clone size: -; V gene: TRBV11-3; J gene: TRBJ2-4; D gene: -
CDR3 DNA: TGTGCCAGCAGCCGCTTTCCAGGGGGCCACATGAACACTGAAGCTTTCTTT; CDR3 protein: CASSRFPGGHMNTEAFF; clone size: -; V gene: TRBV27; J gene: TRBJ1-1; D gene: TRBD1
CDR3 DNA: TGTGCCAGCAGTTACTCCGGGGAGCGGGAAAAACTGTTTTTT; CDR3 protein: CASSYSGEREKLFF; clone size: -; V gene: TRBV6-5; J gene: TRBJ1-4; D gene: -
CDR3 DNA: TGTGCCAGCAGTGACGAGCCCACCTTGGGCAGCACAGATACGCAGTATTTT; CDR3 protein: CASSDEPTLGSTDTQYF; clone size: -; V gene: TRBV6-1; J gene: TRBJ2-3; D gene: -
CDR3 DNA: TGTGCCAGCCAAGGGACCAACTCAAGAGATACGCAGTATTTT; CDR3 protein: CASQGTNSRDTQYF; clone size: -; V gene: TRBV2; J gene: TRBJ2-3; D gene: -
CDR3 DNA: TGCGCCAGCAGTGAGGTAGGGGCGGGCGAGCAGTACTTC; CDR3 protein: CASSEVGAGEQYF; clone size: -; V gene: TRBV10-2; J gene: TRBJ2-7; D gene: -
CDR3 DNA: TGCGCCAGCACCTCTACCCCCTACGAGCAGTACTTC; CDR3 protein: CASTSTPYEQYF; clone size: -; V gene: TRBV5-1; J gene: TRBJ2-7; D gene: -
CDR3 DNA: TGTGCCACGGCTAGCGGGAGGTACGAGCAGTACTTC; CDR3 protein: CATASGRYEQYF; clone size: -; V gene: TRBV6-5; J gene: TRBJ2-7; D gene: TRBD2
CDR3 DNA: TGTGCCAGCAGTGGGACAGGGGGCGGCTCCTACAATGAGCAGTTCTTC; CDR3 protein: CASSGTGGGSYNEQFF; clone size: -; V gene: TRBV9; J gene: TRBJ2-1; D gene: TRBD1
CDR3 DNA: TGTGCCAGCAGCTATGCCACCTCCGGCCAGAATTCACCCCTCCACTTT; CDR3 protein: CASSYATSGQNSPLHF; clone size: -; V gene: TRBV13; J gene: TRBJ1-6; D gene: -
CDR3 DNA: TGTGCCAGCAGTTCAGGGCCGCCGACAACTAATGAAAAACTGTTTTTT; CDR3 protein: CASSSGPPTTNEKLFF; clone size: -; V gene: TRBV28; J gene: TRBJ1-4; D gene: -
CDR3 DNA: TGCGCCAGCAGCCAAGAGGCCAGGGGGCTATACGAGCAGTACTTC; CDR3 protein: CASSQEARGLYEQYF; clone size: -; V gene: TRBV4-1; J gene: TRBJ2-7; D gene: TRBD1
CDR3 DNA: TGTGCCAGCAGTTTGGGGCAGGGTTGGACTGAAGCTTTCTTT; CDR3 protein: CASSLGQGWTEAFF; clone size: -; V gene: TRBV28; J gene: TRBJ1-1; D gene: -
CDR3 DNA: TGTGCCAGCAGTTTAACGGGTTCCCACGAGCAGTACTTC; CDR3 protein: CASSLTGSHEQYF; clone size: -; V gene: TRBV28; J gene: TRBJ2-7; D gene: -
CDR3 DNA: TGTGCCAGCACGGGGACAGGGGACGAAAAACTGTTTTTT; CDR3 protein: CASTGTGDEKLFF; clone size: -; V gene: TRBV9; J gene: TRBJ1-4; D gene: TRBD1
CDR3 DNA: TGTGCCAGCAGCCAAGGCAGACTCGGGACTGAAGCTTTCTTT; CDR3 protein: CASSQGRLGTEAFF; clone size: -; V gene: TRBV4-2; J gene: TRBJ1-1; D gene: -
CDR3 DNA: TGTGCCAGCAGCGTAGAAGGGGCAGGGGGCGCAGGGTACACTGAAGCTTTCTTT; CDR3 protein: CASSVEGAGGAGYTEAFF; clone size: once; V gene: TRBV9; J gene: TRBJ1-1; D gene: TRBD1
CDR3 DNA: TGCGCCAGCAGCTTTCACTTAGCGGGAGGGCCGGGAGACGAGCAGTACTTC; CDR3 protein: CASSFHLAGGPGDEQYF; clone size: -; V gene: TRBV5-1; J gene: TRBJ2-7; D gene: TRBD2
CDR3 DNA: TGTGCCAGCAGTTTATCTCCGCCAGCATACAATGAGCAGTTCTTC; CDR3 protein: CASSLSPPAYNEQFF; clone size: -; V gene: TRBV27; J gene: TRBJ2-1; D gene: -
CDR3 DNA: TGCAGCGTTGACGTGGGAGCAGATACGCAGTATTTT; CDR3 protein: CSVDVGADTQYF; clone size: -; V gene: TRBV29-1; J gene: TRBJ2-3; D gene: -
CDR3 DNA: TGCGCCAGCAGCCAACGACAGGGTTTTCTCACTGAAGCTTTCTTT; CDR3 protein: CASSQRQGFLTEAFF; clone size: -; V gene: TRBV4-1; J gene: TRBJ1-1; D gene: TRBD1
CDR3 DNA: TGCGCCAGCAGTCCGTTGGGAACTAGCGGGGGGCTAAGCTCCTACAATGAGCAGTTCTTC; CDR3 protein: CASSPLGTSGGLSSYNEQFF; clone size: -; V gene: TRBV5-1; J gene: TRBJ2-1; D gene: TRBD2
CDR3 DNA: TGTGCCAGCAGTTTATCGGGGGGGCTCGGGCAGCCCCAGCATTTT; CDR3 protein: CASSLSGGLGQPQHF; clone size: -; V gene: TRBV27; J gene: TRBJ1-5; D gene: -
CDR3 DNA: TGTGCCACCAGCAGCGGACACGGCCCGAACACTGAAGCTTTCTTT; CDR3 protein: CATSSGHGPNTEAFF; clone size: -; V gene: TRBV15; J gene: TRBJ1-1; D gene: -
CDR3 DNA: TGTGCCATCGGTTCGGGTGTTCCGCAGTATTTT; CDR3 protein: CAIGSGVPQYF; clone size: -; V gene: TRBV10-3; J gene: TRBJ2-3; D gene: -
CDR3 DNA: TGTGCCAGTAGTATTAGTAATTCCGCAATGTATGGCTACACCTTC; CDR3 protein: CASSISNSAMYGYTF; clone size: -; V gene: TRBV19; J gene: TRBJ1-2; D gene: -
CDR3 DNA: TGTGCCAGCAGTTTACCCGGACAGTTAGAAGAGACCCAGTACTTC; CDR3 protein: CASSLPGQLEETQYF; clone size: -; V gene: TRBV28; J gene: TRBJ2-5; D gene: -
CDR3 DNA: TGTGCCAGCAGTCGACAGGGGTCCTACGAGCAGTACTTC; CDR3 protein: CASSRQGSYEQYF; clone size: -; V gene: TRBV27; J gene: TRBJ2-7; D gene: TRBD1
CDR3 DNA: TGTGCCAGTACCCCGGACCACTACAGGGGGGGTAATGAGCAGTTCTTC; CDR3 protein: CASTPDHYRGGNEQFF; clone size: -; V gene: TRBV19; J gene: TRBJ2-1; D gene: -
CDR3 DNA: TGTGCCAGCAGCCCGGGACCCCAAGATCAGCAGTACTTC; CDR3 protein: CASSPGPQDQQYF; clone size: -; V gene: TRBV7-9; J gene: TRBJ2-7; D gene: -
CDR3 DNA: TGTGCCACCGGGCCCCTCAGACTAGTGAGTTGCGAGACCCAGTACTTC; CDR3 protein: CATGPLRLVSCETQYF; clone size: -; V gene: TRBV9; J gene: TRBJ2-5; D gene: -
CDR3 DNA: TGTGCCAGCAGTGAGCGGCTAGCGGGAGCCTACGAGCAGTACTTC; CDR3 protein: CASSERLAGAYEQYF; clone size: -; V gene: TRBV6-1; J gene: TRBJ2-7; D gene: TRBD2
CDR3 DNA: TGCAGCGTTGAAACGGGCCTTAGCCGGGACAGAGACTCTGGGGCCAACGTCCTGACTTTC; CDR3 protein: CSVETGLSRDRDSGANVLTF; clone size: -; V gene: TRBV29-1; J gene: TRBJ2-6; D gene: TRBD1
CDR3 DNA: TGTGCCAGCAGTCCCGCTGCCAACGTCCTGACTTTC; CDR3 protein: CASSPAANVLTF; clone size: -; V gene: TRBV27; J gene: TRBJ2-6; D gene: -
CDR3 DNA: TGTGCCAGCAGCTTGGGGCGATTGGAGACCCAGTACTTC; CDR3 protein: CASSLGRLETQYF; clone size: -; V gene: TRBV7-9; J gene: TRBJ2-5; D gene: -
CDR3 DNA: TGTGCCAGCAGCAAAGAACCCCGGGGACAGGGGGCCAGCAATCAGCCCCAGCATTTT; CDR3 protein: CASSKEPRGQGASNQPQHF; clone size: few; V gene: TRBV21-1; J gene: TRBJ1-5; D gene: -
CDR3 DNA: TGCACCAGCAGCCAAGATTGGGACAGGGAACCGTTTAACTATGGCTACACCTTC; CDR3 protein: CTSSQDWDREPFNYGYTF; clone size: -; V gene: TRBV1; J gene: TRBJ1-2; D gene: -
CDR3 DNA: TGTGCCAGCAGTTACTCTTCTGGGCAGATGCCCTACGAGCAGTACTTC; CDR3 protein: CASSYSSGQMPYEQYF; clone size: -; V gene: TRBV6-5; J gene: TRBJ2-7; D gene: -
CDR3 DNA: TGCAGCGTTTCCTCCGCGGGGCGGGACACCGGGGAGCTGTTTTTT; CDR3 protein: CSVSSAGRDTGELFF; clone size: -; V gene: TRBV29-1; J gene: TRBJ2-2; D gene: -
CDR3 DNA: TGTGCCAGCAGAATCGGAAACACCATATATTTT; CDR3 protein: CASRIGNTIYF; clone size: -; V gene: TRBV6-1; J gene: TRBJ1-3; D gene: -
CDR3 DNA: TGTGCCAGCAGCCCTACAGGGGGGGCGGACTATGGCTACACCTTC; CDR3 protein: CASSPTGGADYGYTF; clone size: -; V gene: TRBV7-9; J gene: TRBJ1-2; D gene: TRBD1
CDR3 DNA: TGTGCCAGCAGCGTAGCCCCCGATGGGCTAAATTACAATGAGCAGTTCTTC; CDR3 protein: CASSVAPDGLNYNEQFF; clone size: -; V gene: TRBV9; J gene: TRBJ2-1; D gene: -
CDR3 DNA: TGTGCCAGCGGCCAGCCCCAGCATTTT; CDR3 protein: CASGQPQHF; clone size: -; V gene: TRBV6-5; J gene: TRBJ1-5; D gene: -
CDR3 DNA: TGTGCCAGCAGCCAAGTAGCGGGCCTGCGATATACGCAGTATTTT; CDR3 protein: CASSQVAGLRYTQYF; clone size: -; V gene: TRBV14; J gene: TRBJ2-3; D gene: TRBD2
CDR3 DNA: TGTGCCAGCAGCTCGGGCAGAGCCTACGAGCAGTACTTC; CDR3 protein: CASSSGRAYEQYF; clone size: -; V gene: TRBV7-8; J gene: TRBJ2-7; D gene: -
CDR3 DNA: TGCGCTGGGGGCGGACTCACAGATACGCAGTATTTT; CDR3 protein: CAGGGLTDTQYF; clone size: -; V gene: TRBV29-1; J gene: TRBJ2-3; D gene: -
CDR3 DNA: TGTGCCATCAGCGGTACAGAAGACTACGAGCAGTACTTC; CDR3 protein: CAISGTEDYEQYF; clone size: once; V gene: TRBV10-3; J gene: TRBJ2-7; D gene: -
CDR3 DNA: TGTGCCAGTAGTATAGATCGACAGGGGTTTGACACAGATACGCAGTATTTT; CDR3 protein: CASSIDRQGFDTDTQYF; clone size: -; V gene: TRBV19; J gene: TRBJ2-3; D gene: TRBD1